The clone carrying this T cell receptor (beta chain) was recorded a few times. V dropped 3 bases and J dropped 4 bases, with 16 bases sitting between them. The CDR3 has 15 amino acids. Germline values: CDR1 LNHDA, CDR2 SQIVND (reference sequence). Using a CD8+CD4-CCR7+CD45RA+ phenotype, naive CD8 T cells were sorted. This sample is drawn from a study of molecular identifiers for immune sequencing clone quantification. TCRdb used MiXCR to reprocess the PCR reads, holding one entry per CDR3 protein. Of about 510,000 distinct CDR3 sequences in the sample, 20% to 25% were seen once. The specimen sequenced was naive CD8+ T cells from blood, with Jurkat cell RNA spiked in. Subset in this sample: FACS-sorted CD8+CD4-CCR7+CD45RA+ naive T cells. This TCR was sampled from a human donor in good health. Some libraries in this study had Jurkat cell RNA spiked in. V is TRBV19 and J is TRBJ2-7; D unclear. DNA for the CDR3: TGTGCCAGTAGTATGTCGGGCGGTTACTGGTACGAGCAGTACTTC. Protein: CASSMSGGYWYEQYF.